The 11 T cell receptor beta chains below come from one sample, sequenced in a study of human T cells and chemical hapten exposure. Time point meaning: patch test 1, 2 weeks after DPC sensitization. Treatment noted: therapeutic diphenylcyclopropenone sensitization with weekly scalp DPC. TCRdb itself ran the RACE reads through MiXCR, one entry per CDR3 protein. The sample has 95,000 to 100,000 distinct CDR3 sequences, 9.5% to 15% seen once; the top ten hold roughly 2%. Material: whole blood, obtained in connection with sensitization to the hapten diphenylcyclopropenone (DPC). The receptors here all came from a woman between 35 and 50 years old with alopecia areata. Some clones in this sample may be carry-over from other donors' samples.

This clonotype was seen only a few times. V gene TRBV28 combines with J gene TRBJ1-2; tentative D call: TRBD1 (5 bases). This CDR3 region has 16 residues. With 8 bases removed from V and 5 bases from J, the gap between germline ends came to 24 bases. Germline lookup yields CDR1 MDHEN and CDR2 SYDVKM. CDR3 region: CASSMGDRRPLYGYTF. In DNA, the CDR3 is TGTGCCAGCTCAATGGGGGATAGACGGCCCCTTTATGGCTACACCTTC.

A few counts support this clonotype. The chain uses TRBV6-5 and TRBJ1-5; 7 bases align to TRBD1. This CDR3 contains 16 residues. The germline gives CDR1 MNHEY, CDR2 SVGAGI. The V and J ends lost 5 bases and 1 base, in that order; junction bases with no gene match: 8. The CDR3 DNA reads as TGTGCCAGCAGTAAACACGGGACAGCCAGCAATCAGCCCCAGCATTTT. Translation gives CASSKHGTASNQPQHF.

The genes are TRBV12-3 or TRBV12-4 and TRBJ2-7, with TRBD1 as a possible D gene (6 bases). With 2 bases removed from V and 5 bases from J, the gap between germline ends came to 10 bases. The CDR3 consists of 13 residues. CDR3 in DNA: TGTGCCAGCAGTTTATCACAGGGAAACGAGCAGTACTTC. Translating gives CASSLSQGNEQYF.

J is TRBJ2-7 and V is TRBV3-1; no firm D call. The V end lost 0 bases, the J end lost 3 bases, and 6 bases lay between the germline ends. The CDR3 extends over 13 amino acids. Germline lookup yields CDR1 LGHDT and CDR2 YNNKEL (reference sequence). The CDR3 DNA is TGTGCCAGCAGCCAAGATGGGGTCTACGAGCAGTACTTC. Translation: CASSQDGVYEQYF.

The chain has TRBV7-8 and TRBJ2-1; no firm D call. Looked up from germline, CDR1 is SGHVS and CDR2 is FQNEAQ. The germline V and J ends were trimmed by 0 bases and 2 bases, with 5 bases remaining between them. This CDR3 comprises 14 residues. CDR3 sequence: CASSLASPYNEQFF. As DNA, the CDR3 is TGTGCCAGCAGCTTAGCTAGCCCCTACAATGAGCAGTTCTTC.

The chain couples TRBV29-1 to TRBJ2-7, with D possibly TRBD2 on 5 matching bases. From germline, CDR1 is SQVTM and CDR2 ANQGSEA. The CDR3 spans 12 residues. V lost 4 bases, J lost 7 bases, and 14 bases lay in between. The CDR3, as DNA: TGCAGCGTTGCGTTGGACTCCCGAGAGCAGTACTTC. It codes for CSVALDSREQYF.

This clonotype turned up a few times. The rearrangement uses TRBV11-2 and TRBJ1-5; TRBD1 matches 7 bases. In germline, CDR1 is SGHAT, CDR2 FQNNGV. V dropped 6 bases and J dropped 4; count of bases not matched to a gene: 9. The CDR3 has 15 amino acids. CDR3 region: CASRPGTASNQPQHF. The CDR3 bases are TGTGCCAGCAGGCCCGGGACAGCCAGTAATCAGCCCCAGCATTTT.

This chain links TRBV19 with TRBJ2-7; 9 nucleotides agree with TRBD1. This CDR3 has 16 residues. Germline CDR1 reads LNHDA; CDR2 reads SQIVND (reference sequence). J lost 3 bases, V lost 4 bases, and 10 bases had no gene match. The chain's CDR3 is CASSTTPGQGFYEQYF. The CDR3, as DNA: TGTGCCAGTAGTACGACCCCGGGACAGGGCTTCTACGAGCAGTACTTC.

This sequence joins TRBV20-1 and TRBJ1-2, with TRBD1 as a possible D gene (5 bases). V was trimmed by 2 bases and J by 2 bases, leaving 12 bases between them. This CDR3 spans 14 amino acids. Germline CDR1 DFQATT, CDR2 SNEGSKA (reference sequence). CDR3: CSARSPTENYGYTF. The DNA of the CDR3 is TGCAGTGCTAGATCGCCGACAGAGAACTATGGCTACACCTTC.

Many counts were recorded for this clonotype. V is TRBV29-1 and J is TRBJ1-1; D call uncertain. CDR1 is SQVTM, CDR2 ANQGSEA, per germline. The CDR3 covers 13 residues. The V end was cut by 6 bases, the J end by 0 bases, with 11 bases between. The CDR3 sequence: CSVRTDMNTEAFF. The CDR3 DNA follows: TGCAGCGTAAGGACGGATATGAACACTGAAGCTTTCTTT.

This sequence joins TRBV2 and TRBJ1-1; D possibly corresponds to TRBD1 (5 bases). Looked up from germline, CDR1 is SNHLY and CDR2 is FYNNEI. V shed 6 bases and J shed 2 bases, with 10 bases lying between them. CDR3 size: 13 residues. DNA for the CDR3: TGTGCCAGCAGGGTGGACATTAACACTGAAGCTTTCTTT. Encoded protein: CASRVDINTEAFF. The full variable domain, in which reference TRBV2 and TRBJ1-1 provide the parts outside the CDR3, is EPEVTQTPSHQVTQMGQEVILRCVPISNHLYFYWYRQILGQKVEFLVSFYNNEISEKSEIFDDQFSVERPDGSNFTLKIRSTKLEDSAMYFCASRVDINTEAFFGQGTRLTVV.